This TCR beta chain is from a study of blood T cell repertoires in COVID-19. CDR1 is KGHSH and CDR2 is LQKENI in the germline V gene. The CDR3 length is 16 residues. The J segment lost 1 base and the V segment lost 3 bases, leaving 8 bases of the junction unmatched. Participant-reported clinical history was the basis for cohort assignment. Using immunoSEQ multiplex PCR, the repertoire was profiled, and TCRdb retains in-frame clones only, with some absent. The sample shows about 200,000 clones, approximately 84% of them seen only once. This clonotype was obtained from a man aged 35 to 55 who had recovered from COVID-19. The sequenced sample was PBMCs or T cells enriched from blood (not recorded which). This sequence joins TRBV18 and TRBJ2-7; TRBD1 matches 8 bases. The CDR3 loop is CASSPTGAANSYEQYF. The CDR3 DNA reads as TGTGCCAGCTCACCGACAGGGGCCGCTAATTCCTACGAGCAGTACTTC. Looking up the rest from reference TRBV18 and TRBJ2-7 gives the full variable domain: NAGVMQNPRHLVRRRGQEARLRCSPMKGHSHVYWYRQLPEEGLKFMVYLQKENIIDESGMPKERFSAEFPKEGPSILRIQQVVRGDSAAYFCASSPTGAANSYEQYFGPGTRLTVT.